This record concerns one TCR beta chain sequence. As yet, its antigen is unknown. Its ends do not fully match the called genes, so a read error is possible. Researchers built TCR beta libraries using quantitative 5'-RACE with molecular barcodes. TCRdb itself ran the 5' RACE reads through MiXCR, one entry per CDR3 protein. Of about 30,000 distinct CDR3 sequences listed, 30% are singletons. This sample is part of a study of CD8 T cells in ankylosing spondylitis. General study findings and limits: Seemingly distinctive of ankylosing spondylitis blood was a TCR beta motif formed by eight highly homologous variants. The authors reported significant enrichment of disease-linked clones in matched ankylosing spondylitis synovial fluid.

CDR3 length: 11 residues. Germline V gene lookup returns CDR1 LGHNA and CDR2 YNFKEQ. The TCR was taken from a male donor with ankylosing spondylitis. This chain uses TRBV4-2 with TRBJ1-2; 7 bases line up with TRBD1. Input material: synovial fluid, either unsorted or a sorted T cell fraction (not recorded which). The CDR3 reads CASSQGGQDIF. CDR3 DNA: TGTGCCAGCAGCCAAGGAGGACAGGACATCTTC.